This entry is about one T cell receptor (beta chain). Its antigen is as yet unknown. These data come from a study of T cell responses to AZD1222 COVID-19 vaccine. The overall study: Recipients boosted at about 4 weeks or about 12 weeks are pooled. Study conclusions and caveats: The reported proportion of spike-specific TCRs targeting unmutated variant regions was nearly half. It was only after the peak T cell response that any repertoires were sampled.

The repertoire was sequenced with immunoSEQ multiplex PCR; TCRdb's copy has only in-frame clones and lacks some. The top ten hold around 2% of the sample, which has 150,000 or so clones, about 90% seen once. The V and J ends lost 3 bases and 6 bases respectively, with 12 bases between them. The germline V gene has CDR1 MDHEN and CDR2 SYDVKM. This CDR3 has 14 amino acids. This specimen was peripheral blood, taken on day 0 of AZD1222 vaccination. The sequence was obtained from an adult in good health. The chain is built from TRBV28 and TRBJ1-5; D is undetermined. The CDR3 DNA sequence: TGTGCCAGCAGTTTTGAACGTGACATTCAGCCCCAGCATTTT. Translated: CASSFERDIQPQHF.